Presented here are 28 T cell receptor beta chains from one specimen sequenced in a study of long-term antiretroviral therapy in people with HIV. The run of the v3.0 immunoSEQ assay was at survey level. Method: immunoSEQ multiplex PCR; TCRdb's copy keeps in-frame clones and lacks some. The table records just over 35,000 clones, around 94% of them present only once. The sequences come from unsorted PBMCs, collected 4.1 years after starting antiretroviral therapy. The receptors here all came from a woman between 45 and 65 years old with HIV.

The V and J genes are TRBV27 and TRBJ1-1; D perhaps matches TRBD1 (6 bases). The CDR3 covers 14 residues. Deletions cut 6 bases from V and 3 bases from J, with 14 bases between. Looked up from germline, CDR1 is MNHEY and CDR2 is SMNVEV (reference sequence). The chain's CDR3 is CASSSWGGHTEAFF. The CDR3 region has the DNA TGTGCCAGCAGCTCCTGGGGGGGGCACACTGAAGCTTTCTTT.

The V call is TRBV4-1, the J call TRBJ1-4; no clear D. The CDR3 is made up of 16 amino acids. Germline values: CDR1 MGHRA, CDR2 YSYEKL. Trimming removed 6 bases from V and 4 bases from J, with 18 bases in between. The CDR3 bases are TGCGCCAGCAGTTCTAGAGGCGCAAACCTTAATGAAAAACTGTTTTTT. Its translation: CASSSRGANLNEKLFF.

This clone was recorded once. This chain joins TRBV2 and TRBJ1-1, with no clear D. Germline V gene sequence: CDR1 SNHLY, CDR2 FYNNEI. Trimming stripped 3 bases from V and 1 base from J, with 3 bases between. This CDR3 is built from 12 residues. In DNA form, the CDR3 reads TGTGCCAGCAGTGAGTGGAACACTGAAGCTTTCTTT. Residues: CASSEWNTEAFF.

The chain combines TRBV5-1 with TRBJ2-3; 9 positions match TRBD2. This CDR3 spans 14 amino acids. V gave up 4 bases and J gave up 4 bases; unmatched junction bases: 4. Germline V gene sequence: CDR1 SGHRS, CDR2 YFSETQ. CDR3 in amino acids: CASSRGTSPDTQYF. In nucleotides, the CDR3 is TGCGCCAGCAGCCGCGGGACTAGCCCAGATACGCAGTATTTT.

This clone was found once. The V and J genes are TRBV6-5 and TRBJ1-5; the D gene is possibly TRBD1 (6 bases). Trimming left V 0 bases short and J 3 bases short, with 9 bases between. The CDR3 is made up of 15 amino acids. Germline lookup yields CDR1 MNHEY and CDR2 SVGAGI. Here the CDR3 reads CASSYSGQSNQPQHF. The CDR3 DNA reads as TGTGCCAGCAGTTACTCAGGACAGTCCAATCAGCCCCAGCATTTT.

The V gene is TRBV27, the J gene TRBJ2-7; 13 nucleotides align to TRBD2. This CDR3 spans 15 amino acids. J lost 6 bases, V lost 4 bases, and 6 bases had no gene match. Germline loops: CDR1 MNHEY, CDR2 SMNVEV (reference sequence). The CDR3 here is CASSWAGTSGTEQYF. The CDR3 region has the DNA TGTGCCAGCAGTTGGGCCGGGACTAGCGGGACCGAGCAGTACTTC.

This chain connects TRBV6-6 to TRBJ1-1; D is unresolved. Trimming removed 5 bases at V and 9 bases at J, with 19 bases between. The V gene's germline CDR1 is MNHNY and CDR2 SVGAGI (reference sequence). This CDR3 has 14 residues. The CDR3 protein is CASSLPDRPRKAFF. The CDR3 DNA reads TGTGCCAGCAGTCTCCCAGACCGACCTCGGAAAGCTTTCTTT.

The CDR3 protein is CASRVLGAASTDTQYF. In DNA form, the CDR3 reads TGTGCCAGTCGGGTTTTGGGGGCAGCTAGCACAGATACGCAGTATTTT. The chain employs TRBV5-4 and TRBJ2-3; TRBD1 is a possible D gene (6 bases). CDR1 and CDR2 (germline): SGHNT, YYREEE (reference sequence). The CDR3 totals 16 residues. Trimming took 8 bases from V and 0 from J, leaving 19 bases between them.

The chain is built from TRBV2 and TRBJ1-2; D is unclear. The V and J ends lost 5 bases and 2 bases respectively, with 6 bases between them. The CDR3 loop spans 12 amino acids. Per the germline V gene, CDR1 is SNHLY and CDR2 is FYNNEI. CDR3 protein: CASSRRNYGYTF. The CDR3 DNA is TGTGCCAGCAGTCGGAGGAACTATGGCTACACCTTC.

J is TRBJ1-4 and V is TRBV19; 8 bases fit TRBD1. Germline loops: CDR1 LNHDA, CDR2 SQIVND (reference sequence). The CDR3 consists of 16 residues. V lost 3 bases to trimming and J lost 4 bases; unmatched junction nucleotides: 7. CDR3 loop: CASSIRSGGSNEKLFF. In DNA form, the CDR3 reads TGTGCCAGTAGTATCCGCTCAGGGGGCAGTAATGAAAAACTGTTTTTT.

This chain uses TRBV7-8 with TRBJ2-7; 7 positions match TRBD1. V lost 4 bases, J lost 0 bases, and 3 bases stayed unmatched. This CDR3 is 14 amino acids long. CDR1 is SGHVS, CDR2 FQNEAQ, per germline. CDR3 in DNA: TGTGCCAGCAGCTGGGACAGATTCTCCTACGAGCAGTACTTC. Translation: CASSWDRFSYEQYF. Combining the CDR3 with reference TRBV7-8 and TRBJ2-7 gives the whole variable domain GAGVSQSPRYKVAKRGQDVALRCDPISGHVSLFWYQQALGQGPEFLTYFQNEAQLDKSGLPSDRFFAERPEGSVSTLKIQRTQQEDSAVYLCASSWDRFSYEQYFGPGTRLTVT.

The chain carries TRBV2 and TRBJ2-5; 7 positions match TRBD1. Trimming removed 6 bases from V and 2 bases from J; junction bases left unmatched: 15. The germline CDR1 and CDR2 sequences are SNHLY and FYNNEI. CDR3 size: 17 residues. Here the CDR3 reads CASSSPYGTEYQETQYF. The DNA of the CDR3 is TGTGCCAGCAGCTCACCTTACGGGACAGAGTATCAAGAGACCCAGTACTTC.

The chain's CDR3 is CAWRALGQSDGYTF. DNA for the CDR3: TGTGCCTGGAGAGCATTGGGTCAGTCGGATGGCTACACCTTC. V is TRBV30 and J is TRBJ1-2; D is uncertain. Trimming took 3 bases from V and 6 from J, leaving 17 bases between them. The CDR3 spans 14 residues. Per the germline V gene, CDR1 is GTSNPN and CDR2 is SVGIG (reference sequence). The complete variable domain, with remaining parts taken from reference TRBV30 and TRBJ1-2, reads SQTIHQWPATLVQPVGSPLSLECTVEGTSNPNLYWYRQAAGRGLQLLFYSVGIGQISSEVPQNLSASRPQDRQFILSSKKLLLSDSGFYLCAWRALGQSDGYTFGSGTRLTVV.

The V and J genes are TRBV5-1 and TRBJ2-7; D gene ambiguous. Germline V gene data show CDR1 as SGHRS and CDR2 as YFSETQ. V shed 3 bases and J shed 3 bases, with 4 bases lying between them. The CDR3 is 11 residues long. CDR3 protein: CASSWNYEQYF. CDR3 nucleotide sequence: TGCGCCAGCAGCTGGAACTACGAGCAGTACTTC.

The J gene is TRBJ2-7, the V gene TRBV7-2; D might be TRBD1 or TRBD2, each matching 5 bases. Germline V gene lookup returns CDR1 SGHTA and CDR2 FQGNSA. The V end was cut by 4 bases, the J end by 2 bases, with 12 bases between. The CDR3 consists of 14 residues. The CDR3 region has the DNA TGTGCCAGCAGCTACTTCCGGGGCACCTACGAGCAGTACTTC. It is translated as CASSYFRGTYEQYF.

CDR3 loop: CASNYGTGDEKLFF. The CDR3 bases are TGCGCCAGCAATTACGGGACAGGAGATGAAAAACTGTTTTTT. The V call is TRBV4-1, the J call TRBJ1-4, with 8 bases aligning to TRBD1. There are 14 residues in the CDR3. Losses at the gene ends were 7 bases for V and 6 bases for J; bases not matched to a gene: 7. CDR1 MGHRA and CDR2 YSYEKL come from the germline V gene.

CDR3 nucleotide sequence: TGTGCCAGCAGCTTAGCTTTCGGGGAACTCTATGGCTACACCTTC. Its translation is CASSLAFGELYGYTF. The J gene is TRBJ1-2, the V gene TRBV7-2; no definite D call. Trimming pared 0 bases from V and 4 bases from J, leaving 12 bases between. Germline-derived CDR1 and CDR2 are SGHTA and FQGNSA. The CDR3 runs to 15 residues.

This clone was recorded once. The chain recombines TRBV9 with TRBJ2-5; possible D gene TRBD2, 7 bases. The V end was cut by 0 bases, the J end by 4 bases, with 13 bases between. The germline V gene encodes CDR1 SGDLS and CDR2 YYNGEE. The CDR3 is made up of 15 amino acids. The CDR3, as DNA: TGTGCCAGCAGCGTAGGAGGGGGGGCGGGAGAGACCCAGTACTTC. Translation gives CASSVGGGAGETQYF.

The chain carries TRBV27 and TRBJ2-5; D is possibly TRBD1 or TRBD2 (5 bases each). The CDR3 extends over 14 amino acids. Looked up from germline, CDR1 is MNHEY and CDR2 is SMNVEV (reference sequence). V lost 6 bases and J 2 bases, leaving 13 bases between the germline ends. The CDR3 nucleotides are TGTGCCAGCAGCGGTCGTGGGGGACAAGAGACCCAGTACTTC. Amino acids: CASSGRGGQETQYF.

Only one count was recorded for this clone. This rearrangement joins TRBV5-4 to TRBJ2-7; D might be TRBD1 (6 bases). The germline V gene encodes CDR1 SGHNT and CDR2 YYREEE (reference sequence). The CDR3 totals 16 residues. Between the trimmed V and J ends, which lost 3 bases and 2 bases, there was a span of 18 bases. CDR3 loop: CASSSYKTGRAYEQYF. In nucleotides, the CDR3 is TGTGCCAGCAGCTCCTACAAGACAGGTAGGGCCTACGAGCAGTACTTC.

The chain employs TRBV9 and TRBJ2-2; 8 bases are shared with TRBD2. Germline values: CDR1 SGDLS, CDR2 YYNGEE. The CDR3 has 16 residues. V shed 0 bases and J 1 base; nucleotides not matched to a gene: 2. The CDR3 sequence: CASSVARGGNTGELFF. The CDR3 region has the DNA TGTGCCAGCAGCGTAGCTCGGGGGGGGAACACCGGGGAGCTGTTTTTT.

This chain uses TRBV4-1 with TRBJ2-1, with D possibly TRBD2 on 6 matching bases. This CDR3 comprises 15 residues. The V gene lost 5 bases and the J gene lost 6 bases, with 17 bases spanning the gap. Germline loops: CDR1 MGHRA, CDR2 YSYEKL. The CDR3 here is CASSSRRDLSNEQFF. Here the CDR3 DNA reads TGCGCCAGCAGCTCGAGGAGGGACTTAAGCAATGAGCAGTTCTTC.

The chain couples TRBV18 to TRBJ2-6, with D hard to call. The germline V gene encodes CDR1 KGHSH and CDR2 LQKENI. Trimming removed 3 bases from V and 0 bases from J, with 9 bases in between. CDR3 length equals 16 residues. The CDR3 coding sequence is TGTGCCAGCTCACCGGCTTTCAGCTCTGGGGCCAACGTCCTGACTTTC. Translating gives CASSPAFSSGANVLTF.

The rearrangement uses TRBV11-1 and TRBJ2-5; 8 bases are a match to TRBD1. CDR1 is SGHAT, CDR2 FQDESV, per germline (reference sequence). There are 14 residues in the CDR3. Trimming at V came to 5 bases and at J to 6 bases, leaving 8 bases not matched to a gene. CDR3 amino acids: CASSTWTGPKTQYF. Written as DNA, the CDR3 is TGTGCCAGCAGCACGTGGACAGGGCCAAAGACCCAGTACTTC.

This clone showed up just a few times. The chain recombines TRBV6-5 with TRBJ2-3; D assignment may be TRBD1 or TRBD2 (5 bases each). The CDR3 sequence is 15 residues long. V dropped 0 bases and J dropped 5 bases, with 12 bases sitting between them. CDR1 and CDR2 from the germline V gene are MNHEY and SVGAGI. DNA of the CDR3: TGTGCCAGCAGTTACTCGAGGGACCCGGGAGATACGCAGTATTTT. This translates into CASSYSRDPGDTQYF.

This chain uses TRBV29-1 with TRBJ1-2; D may be TRBD1 (6 bases). Germline CDR1 is SQVTM and CDR2 is ANQGSEA. CDR3 length: 14 amino acids. With 3 bases removed from V and 3 bases from J, the gap between germline ends came to 14 bases. The CDR3 DNA follows: TGCAGCGTTGAGGCAGGGGCATCGGACTATGGCTACACCTTC. This translates into CSVEAGASDYGYTF.

This chain uses TRBV6-5 with TRBJ2-5; 9 bases line up with TRBD1. The germline CDR1 and CDR2 sequences are MNHEY and SVGAGI. The CDR3 covers 13 residues. Trimming removed 8 bases from V and 2 bases from J; junction bases left unmatched: 3. The CDR3: CASQTGGQETQYF. The CDR3 DNA reads as TGTGCCAGCCAGACAGGGGGACAAGAGACCCAGTACTTC.

The chain has TRBV30 and TRBJ1-1, with D possibly matching TRBD1 (6 bases). CDR1 is GTSNPN and CDR2 is SVGIG in the germline V gene (reference sequence). V shed 4 bases and J shed 4 bases, with 10 bases lying between them. The CDR3 is 12 residues long. CDR3 nucleotide sequence: TGTGCCTGGAAGGGGGTGGGCACTGAAGCTTTCTTT. It translates to CAWKGVGTEAFF.